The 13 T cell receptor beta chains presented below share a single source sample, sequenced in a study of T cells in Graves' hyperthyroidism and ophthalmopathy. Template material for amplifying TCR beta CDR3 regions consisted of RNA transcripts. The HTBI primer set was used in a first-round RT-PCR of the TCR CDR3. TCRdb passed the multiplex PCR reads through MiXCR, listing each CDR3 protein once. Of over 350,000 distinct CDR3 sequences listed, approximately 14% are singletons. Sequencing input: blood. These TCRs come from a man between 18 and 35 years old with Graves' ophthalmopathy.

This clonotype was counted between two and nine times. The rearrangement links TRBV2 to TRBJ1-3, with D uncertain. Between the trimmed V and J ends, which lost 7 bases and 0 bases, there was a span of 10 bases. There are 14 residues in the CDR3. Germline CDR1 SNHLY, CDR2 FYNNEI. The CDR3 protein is CASTPGVSGNTIYF. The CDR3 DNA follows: TGTGCCAGCACGCCCGGTGTCTCTGGAAACACCATATATTTT.

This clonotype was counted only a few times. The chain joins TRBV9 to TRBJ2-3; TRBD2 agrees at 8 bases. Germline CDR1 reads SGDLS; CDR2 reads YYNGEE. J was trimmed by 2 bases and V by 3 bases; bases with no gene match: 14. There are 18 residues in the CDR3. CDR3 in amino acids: CASSARVAGFPHTDTQYF. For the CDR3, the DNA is TGTGCCAGCAGCGCCAGGGTAGCGGGGTTCCCTCACACAGATACGCAGTATTTT.

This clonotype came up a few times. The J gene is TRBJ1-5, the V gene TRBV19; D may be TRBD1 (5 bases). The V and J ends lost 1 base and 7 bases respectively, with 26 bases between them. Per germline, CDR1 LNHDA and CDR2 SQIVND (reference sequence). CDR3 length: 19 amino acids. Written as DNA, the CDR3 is TGTGCCAGTAGTATAGTGTGGGACCGGGGTTTATCGGGTCGCCAGCCCCAGCATTTT. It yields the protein CASSIVWDRGLSGRQPQHF. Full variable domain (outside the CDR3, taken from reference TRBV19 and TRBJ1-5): DGGITQSPKYLFRKEGQNVTLSCEQNLNHDAMYWYRQDPGQGLRLIYYSQIVNDFQKGDIAEGYSVSREKKESFPLTVTSAQKNPTAFYLCASSIVWDRGLSGRQPQHFGDGTRLSIL.

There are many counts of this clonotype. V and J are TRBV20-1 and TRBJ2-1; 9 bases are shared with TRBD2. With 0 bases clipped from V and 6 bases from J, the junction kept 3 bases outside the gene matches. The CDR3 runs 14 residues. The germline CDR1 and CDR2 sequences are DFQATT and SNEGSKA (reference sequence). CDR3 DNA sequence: TGCAGTGCTAGAGATGCTAGCGGGGCCAATGAGCAGTTCTTC. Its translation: CSARDASGANEQFF.

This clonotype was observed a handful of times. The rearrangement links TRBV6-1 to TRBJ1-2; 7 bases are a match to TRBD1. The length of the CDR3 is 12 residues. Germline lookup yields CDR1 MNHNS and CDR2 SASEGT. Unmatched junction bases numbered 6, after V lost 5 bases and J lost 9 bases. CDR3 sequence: CASSSDRDRYTF. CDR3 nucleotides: TGTGCCAGCAGTTCAGACAGGGACCGCTACACCTTC.

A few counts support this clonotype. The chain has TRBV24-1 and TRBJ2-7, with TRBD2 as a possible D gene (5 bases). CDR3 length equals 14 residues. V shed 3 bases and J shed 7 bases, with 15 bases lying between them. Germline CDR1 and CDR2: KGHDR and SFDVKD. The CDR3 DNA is TGTGCCACCAGTGATAGCGGCAAACCTTGGGAGCAGTACTTC. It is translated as CATSDSGKPWEQYF.

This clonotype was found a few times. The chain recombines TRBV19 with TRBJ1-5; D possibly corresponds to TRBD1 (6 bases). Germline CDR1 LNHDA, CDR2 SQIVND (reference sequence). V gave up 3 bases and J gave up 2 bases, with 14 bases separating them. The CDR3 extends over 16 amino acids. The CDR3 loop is CASSISGGWGNQPQHF. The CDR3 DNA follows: TGTGCCAGTAGTATTTCGGGGGGCTGGGGCAATCAGCCCCAGCATTTT.

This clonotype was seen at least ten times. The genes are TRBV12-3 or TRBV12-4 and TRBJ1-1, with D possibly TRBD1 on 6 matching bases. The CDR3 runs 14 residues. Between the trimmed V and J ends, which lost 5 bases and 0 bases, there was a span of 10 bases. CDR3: CASSPTGMNTEAFF. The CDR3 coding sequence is TGTGCCAGCAGTCCGACAGGTATGAACACTGAAGCTTTCTTT.

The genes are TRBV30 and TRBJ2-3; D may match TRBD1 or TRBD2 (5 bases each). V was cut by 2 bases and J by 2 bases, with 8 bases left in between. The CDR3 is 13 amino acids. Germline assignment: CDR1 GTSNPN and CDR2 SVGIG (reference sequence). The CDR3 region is CAWSPGHTDTQYF. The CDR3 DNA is TGTGCCTGGAGTCCGGGGCACACAGATACGCAGTATTTT.

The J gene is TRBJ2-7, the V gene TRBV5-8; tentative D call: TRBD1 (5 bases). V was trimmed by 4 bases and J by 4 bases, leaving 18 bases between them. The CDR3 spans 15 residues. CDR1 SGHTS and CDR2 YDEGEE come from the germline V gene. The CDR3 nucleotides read TGTGCCAGCAGCAATGCCCTGCACAGGCGGTACGAGCAGTACTTC. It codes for CASSNALHRRYEQYF.

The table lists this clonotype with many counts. The CDR3 loop reads CASSTGQGLDGYTF. CDR3 sequence (DNA): TGTGCCAGCAGTACTGGACAGGGTCTCGATGGCTACACCTTC. The chain couples TRBV12-3 or TRBV12-4 to TRBJ1-2, with TRBD1 matching over 8 bases. This CDR3 comprises 14 residues. The V gene end was trimmed by 5 bases and the J gene end by 6 bases; junction bases not matched to a gene: 8.

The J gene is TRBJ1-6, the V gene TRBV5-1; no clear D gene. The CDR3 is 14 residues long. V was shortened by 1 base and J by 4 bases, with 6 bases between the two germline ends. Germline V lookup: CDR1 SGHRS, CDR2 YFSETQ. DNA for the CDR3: TGCGCCAGCAGCTTGTTAGCTTATAATTCACCCCTCCACTTT. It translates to CASSLLAYNSPLHF.

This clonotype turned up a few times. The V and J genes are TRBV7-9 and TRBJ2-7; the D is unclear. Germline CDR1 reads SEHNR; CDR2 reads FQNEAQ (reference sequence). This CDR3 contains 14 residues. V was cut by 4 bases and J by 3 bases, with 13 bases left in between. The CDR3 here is CASSWNSYNYEQYF. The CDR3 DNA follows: TGTGCCAGCAGCTGGAACTCGTACAACTACGAGCAGTACTTC.